The clone carrying this TCR beta chain appeared once. This entry is derived from a study of CD8+CD57+ T cells in acquired aplastic anemia. Study details: There were 10 million to 12 million reads, on average, for CD4+ cells from healthy donors.

CDR3 length: 15 amino acids. Trimming pared 6 bases from V and 0 bases from J, leaving 9 bases between. Germline assignment: CDR1 SNHLY and CDR2 FYNNEI. Profiling of TCR beta VDJ combinations and CDR3 sequences used genomic DNA as template. In TCRdb, the reads were re-called with MiXCR into one record per CDR3 protein. The data contain more than 150,000 distinct CDR3 sequences, less than 55% of them seen just once; the ten biggest clones take up approximately 2.9%. This TCR derives from a human donor in good health. The genes are TRBV2 and TRBJ2-6; D might be TRBD1 (5 bases). Sequenced: sorted CD4+, CD8+, or CD8+CD57+ T cells (not recorded which) from PBMCs. The chain's CDR3 is CASRQDNSGANVLTF. For the CDR3, the DNA is TGTGCCAGCAGACAGGACAACTCTGGGGCCAACGTCCTGACTTTC.